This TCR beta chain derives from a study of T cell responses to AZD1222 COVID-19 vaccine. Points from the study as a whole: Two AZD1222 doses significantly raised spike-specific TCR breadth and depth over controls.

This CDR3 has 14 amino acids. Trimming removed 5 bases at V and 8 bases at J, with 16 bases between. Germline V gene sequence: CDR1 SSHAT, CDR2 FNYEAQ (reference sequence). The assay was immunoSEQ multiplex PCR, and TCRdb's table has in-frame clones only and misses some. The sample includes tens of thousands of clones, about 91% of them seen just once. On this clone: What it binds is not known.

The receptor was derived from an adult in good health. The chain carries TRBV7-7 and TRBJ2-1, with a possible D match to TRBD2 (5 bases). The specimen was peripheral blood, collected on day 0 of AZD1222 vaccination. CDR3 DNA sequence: TGTGCCAGCAGCGCTACTGAGGGCTCCCATGAGCAGTTCTTC. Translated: CASSATEGSHEQFF.